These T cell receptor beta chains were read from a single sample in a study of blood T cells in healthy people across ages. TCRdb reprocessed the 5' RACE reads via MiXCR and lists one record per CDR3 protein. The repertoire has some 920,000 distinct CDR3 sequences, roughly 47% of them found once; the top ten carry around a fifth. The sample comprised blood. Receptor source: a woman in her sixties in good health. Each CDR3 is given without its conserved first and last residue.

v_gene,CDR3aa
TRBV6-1,ASSDTRGQGGIGELF
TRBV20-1,SARANTEAF
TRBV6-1,ASTRGLAGETQY
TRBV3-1,ASSQQRTADTQY
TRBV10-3,AISPGQGAGETQY
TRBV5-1,ASRLTGVVYNEQF
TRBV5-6,ASRLDRGWGQETQY
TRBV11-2,ASSLSGRAITEQY
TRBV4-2,ASSRLEGGTSSTDTQY
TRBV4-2,ASSLGQGASYEQY
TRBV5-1,ASSLQPTATNEKLF